This T cell receptor beta chain came from a study of a mutant IDH1 vaccine in newly diagnosed glioma. Study summary: Treatment recipients were roughly 62% male and about 40% female, and their mean age was roughly 44 years. Before enrollment, the patients had been treated with radiotherapy alone, temozolomide alone, or both together. Most of them had received both.

The time point denotes: week 5, during vaccination. With topical imiquimod, each dose of the vaccine consisted of 300 ug of mutant IDH1 20-mer peptide. A remark on this clone: Its antigen is still unknown.

Measured with immunoSEQ multiplex PCR; TCRdb has only the in-frame clones, and not every one. The data show around 52,000 clones, about 77% seen once. Germline loops: CDR1 SGHAT, CDR2 FQNNGV. Germline trimming cut 6 bases from V and 5 bases from J; bases unmatched to any gene: 6. This CDR3 region has 13 residues. The V call is TRBV11-2, the J call TRBJ2-7; 8 nucleotides agree with TRBD1. The receptor comes from a woman between 35 and 50 years old with glioma. The sample consisted of PBMCs, taken from a glioma patient whose treatment included an IDH1 peptide vaccine. The CDR3 protein is CASRRTGSNEQYF. DNA of the CDR3: TGTGCCAGCAGGCGGACAGGGTCAAACGAGCAGTACTTC.